The T cell receptor (beta chain) described here comes from a study of blood T cell repertoires in COVID-19. Overall study context: From T cells, B-cell-depleted T cells, or PBMCs came the material, which was cDNA or gDNA.

The CDR3 totals 12 residues. Trimming shortened V by 7 bases and J by 7 bases, and 13 bases separated the two germline ends. Germline values: CDR1 SNHLY, CDR2 FYNNEI. Source study methods: The authors estimated nucleated cell counts from reference gene primer amplification. Libraries were prepared by immunoSEQ multiplex PCR; TCRdb keeps only in-frame clonotypes and omits some of them. Clone size and the V and J calls come from that table; the DNA yielded D and trimming. The sample carries 450,000 to 600,000 clones, around 90% recorded once. The sequence derives from a woman aged 18-29 years who had recovered from COVID-19. The sample consisted of PBMCs or T cells enriched from blood (not recorded which). The chain recombines TRBV2 with TRBJ1-2; D is possibly TRBD1 (6 bases). The CDR3 bases are TGTGCCAGCACGGCAGGGGTTAGTGGCTACACCTTC. Protein product: CASTAGVSGYTF.